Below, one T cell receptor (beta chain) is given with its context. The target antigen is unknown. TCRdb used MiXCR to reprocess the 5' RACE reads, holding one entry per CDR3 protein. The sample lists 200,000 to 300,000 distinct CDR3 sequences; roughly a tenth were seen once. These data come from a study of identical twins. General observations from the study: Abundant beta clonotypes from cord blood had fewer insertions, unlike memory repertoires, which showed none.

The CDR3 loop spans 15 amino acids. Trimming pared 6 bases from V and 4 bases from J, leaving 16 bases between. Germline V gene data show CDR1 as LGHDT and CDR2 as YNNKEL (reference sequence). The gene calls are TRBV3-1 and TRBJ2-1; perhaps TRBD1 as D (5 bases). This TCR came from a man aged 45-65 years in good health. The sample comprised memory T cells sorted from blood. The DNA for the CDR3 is TGTGCCAGCAGTGCTCCACGGACACTTTACAATGAGCAGTTCTTC. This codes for CASSAPRTLYNEQFF.